This T cell receptor (beta chain) stems from a study of graft-versus-host responses after intestinal transplantation. Points from the study as a whole: The presence of high graft-versus-host to host-versus-graft clonal ratios in allografts characterized patients with graft-donor T cell macrochimerism.

Some clones are missing from TCRdb's copy, which holds only in-frame ones; the method was immunoSEQ multiplex PCR. Among over 80,000 clones listed, 91% were seen once. For this clone: Its antigen is as yet unknown.

Deletions cut 5 bases from V and 2 bases from J, with 12 bases between. The CDR3 length is 14 residues. Germline CDR1 reads SGHTA; CDR2 reads FQGTGA. V and J are TRBV7-3 and TRBJ1-1; TRBD1 might be the D (6 bases). This specimen consisted of unstimulated CD4+ T cells sorted from spleen or lymph node cells, obtained before transplant. This clonotype was sampled from a human donor who was the organ donor for an intestinal transplant. In DNA form, the CDR3 reads TGTGCCAGCAGCCTACAGGGTCCTAACACTGAAGCTTTCTTT. It codes for CASSLQGPNTEAFF.